The 31 T cell receptor beta chains reported below all come from one sample, sequenced in a study of metastatic and nonmetastatic thyroid tumors. Each patient went into thyroid surgery without having received any treatment. TCRdb used MiXCR to call clones anew from the PCR reads. The sample has 19,000 or so clones, 28% seen once; the top ten hold approximately 15%. Sample: tumor tissue. Receptors originate from a male donor with papillary thyroid cancer or a benign thyroid nodule (not recorded which). Some clones in this sample may be carry-over from other donors' samples.

The chain uses TRBV11-1 and TRBJ1-1; 8 bases fit TRBD1. V lost 4 bases, J lost 2 bases, and 12 bases stayed unmatched. There are 17 residues in the CDR3. Germline V gene sequence: CDR1 SGHAT, CDR2 FQDESV (reference sequence). The CDR3 DNA reads TGTGCCAGCAGCTCTACAGGGGGAGGTTTTACTAACACTGAAGCTTTCTTT. Protein: CASSSTGGGFTNTEAFF.

The gene calls are TRBV19 and TRBJ2-7, with unresolved D. Trimming removed 3 bases at V and 5 bases at J, with 8 bases between. Per the germline V gene, CDR1 is LNHDA and CDR2 is SQIVND (reference sequence). The length of the CDR3 is 12 residues. The CDR3 DNA sequence: TGTGCCAGTAGTATCGCGAGACACGAGCAGTACTTC. It translates to CASSIARHEQYF.

In its sample, this clone was seen many times. This chain uses TRBV20-1 with TRBJ2-5, with D possibly called TRBD1 or TRBD2 (6 bases each). There are 13 residues in the CDR3. Trimming took 3 bases from V and 3 from J, leaving 11 bases between them. Germline CDR1 DFQATT, CDR2 SNEGSKA (reference sequence). CDR3: CSARWGAKETQYF. In DNA, the CDR3 is TGCAGTGCTAGGTGGGGGGCCAAAGAGACCCAGTACTTC.

This clone has a count of ten or more. The chain employs TRBV27 and TRBJ2-5; 7 nucleotides line up with TRBD1. Germline values: CDR1 MNHEY, CDR2 SMNVEV (reference sequence). Trimming took 5 bases from V and 1 from J; bases not matched to a gene: 1. CDR3 length equals 13 residues. DNA of the CDR3: TGTGCCAGCAGTGGGACAGCCCAAGAGACCCAGTACTTC. Protein sequence: CASSGTAQETQYF.

The chain joins TRBV20-1 to TRBJ2-1; 7 bases map to TRBD1. The length of the CDR3 is 15 residues. V lost 0 bases, J lost 12 bases, and 14 bases stayed unmatched. From germline, CDR1 is DFQATT and CDR2 SNEGSKA (reference sequence). This CDR3 reads CSARDKGTAGFRQFF. In DNA form, the CDR3 reads TGCAGTGCTAGAGATAAAGGGACAGCTGGGTTTCGGCAGTTCTTC.

This clone was detected a few times. The chain carries TRBV28 and TRBJ2-7; 8 nucleotides agree with TRBD1. CDR1 MDHEN and CDR2 SYDVKM come from the germline V gene. Germline trimming cut 6 bases from V and 3 bases from J; bases unmatched to any gene: 10. The CDR3 is made up of 15 amino acids. CDR3 sequence (DNA): TGTGCCAGCAGACAAACCGGAACAGGGGGCTACGAGCAGTACGTC. This translates into CASRQTGTGGYEQYV.

The rearrangement joins TRBV19 to TRBJ1-2; tentatively, D is TRBD1 (5 bases). From germline, CDR1 is LNHDA and CDR2 SQIVND (reference sequence). CDR3 length equals 13 residues. V dropped 3 bases and J dropped 5 bases, with 10 bases sitting between them. The CDR3 region has the DNA TGTGCCAGTAGTATCGGGAGGGGATATGGCTACACCTTC. The encoded protein is CASSIGRGYGYTF.

By its share, this clone is medium-sized. This sequence joins TRBV20-1 and TRBJ2-7; D may be TRBD2 (5 bases). The CDR3 is 12 residues long. Germline assignment: CDR1 DFQATT and CDR2 SNEGSKA (reference sequence). V shed 5 bases and J shed 5 bases, with 13 bases lying between them. The CDR3 protein is CSAPAGRNEQYF. CDR3 nucleotides: TGCAGTGCTCCCGCGGGCAGAAACGAGCAGTACTTC.

This clone has just a few counts. This chain links TRBV24-1 with TRBJ1-1; D might be TRBD1 (6 bases). This CDR3 region has 12 residues. V shed 3 bases and J shed 14 bases, with 15 bases lying between them. The germline V gene encodes CDR1 KGHDR and CDR2 SFDVKD. CDR3 sequence: CATSDLQGEDFF. The CDR3 nucleotides are TGTGCCACCAGTGATCTACAGGGCGAAGACTTCTTT.

This chain connects TRBV6-5 to TRBJ2-7; 7 nucleotides align to TRBD2. This CDR3 region has 16 residues. Germline assignment: CDR1 MNHEY and CDR2 SVGAGI. After removal of 0 bases from V and 4 bases from J, the junction contained 9 bases not matched to a gene. CDR3 in amino acids: CASSYSITSVLYEQYF. The DNA for the CDR3 is TGTGCCAGCAGTTACTCGATTACTAGCGTTTTGTACGAGCAGTACTTC.

The CDR3 reads CASSLEFVARKGGYTF. As DNA, the CDR3 is TGTGCCAGCAGCTTGGAATTCGTAGCCCGGAAGGGTGGCTACACCTTC. The chain employs TRBV5-5 and TRBJ1-2; unclear D gene. Germline CDR1 is SGHKS and CDR2 is YYEKEE (reference sequence). The V end lost 0 bases, the J end lost 7 bases, and 19 bases lay between the germline ends. The CDR3 is 16 amino acids.

The chain has TRBV6-1 and TRBJ2-7; 7 bases are a match to TRBD1. The germline CDR1 and CDR2 sequences are MNHNS and SASEGT. This CDR3 has 13 residues. The V gene end was trimmed by 4 bases and the J gene end by 13 bases; junction bases not matched to a gene: 13. CDR3 nucleotide sequence: TGTGCCAGCAGTGTAGAGAGTACAGGGGCAAAATACTTC. This codes for CASSVESTGAKYF.

Points on this clone: The germline gene is not matched at one end of the junction; a read error may be the cause. The chain recombines TRBV5-1 with TRBJ2-7; TRBD2 agrees at 11 bases. CDR3 length equals 15 residues. Germline assignment: CDR1 SGHRS and CDR2 YFSETQ. The CDR3 sequence: CAISLTTSGTYEQYF. The DNA of the CDR3 is TGCGCCATCAGCTTGACGACTAGCGGGACCTACGAGCAGTACTTC.

The chain employs TRBV6-1 and TRBJ2-1; the match to TRBD2 covers 11 bases. V shed 5 bases and J 5 bases; nucleotides not matched to a gene: 8. This CDR3 contains 16 residues. Germline values: CDR1 MNHNS, CDR2 SASEGT. In DNA, the CDR3 is TGTGCCAGCAGTCCCCTGACTAGCGGGACCGACAATGAGCAGTTCTTC. Translated, it gives CASSPLTSGTDNEQFF.

This rearrangement joins TRBV19 to TRBJ2-5; possible D gene TRBD1, 6 bases. There are 14 residues in the CDR3. The germline V gene has CDR1 LNHDA and CDR2 SQIVND (reference sequence). Trimming stripped 3 bases from V and 2 bases from J, with 10 bases between. CDR3 DNA sequence: TGTGCCAGTAGTATTTGGGGGCGTCAAGAGACCCAGTACTTC. Its protein product is CASSIWGRQETQYF. The complete variable domain, with remaining parts taken from reference TRBV19 and TRBJ2-5, reads DGGITQSPKYLFRKEGQNVTLSCEQNLNHDAMYWYRQDPGQGLRLIYYSQIVNDFQKGDIAEGYSVSREKKESFPLTVTSAQKNPTAFYLCASSIWGRQETQYFGPGTRLLVL.

This clone occurred many times. DNA for the CDR3: TGCAGTGCTGGGGGTTCGTTGGTTAGCTGGACAGATACGCAGTATTTT. This sequence encodes CSAGGSLVSWTDTQYF. The genes are TRBV20-1 and TRBJ2-3; perhaps D is TRBD1 or TRBD2 (5 bases each). The germline V and J ends were trimmed by 5 bases and 3 bases, with 21 bases remaining between them. CDR1 DFQATT and CDR2 SNEGSKA come from the germline V gene (reference sequence). The CDR3 has 16 amino acids.

This chain links TRBV24-1 with TRBJ2-7; 10 nucleotides agree with TRBD1. Germline assignment: CDR1 KGHDR and CDR2 SFDVKD. The CDR3 totals 12 residues. Trimming took 12 bases from V and 3 from J; bases not matched to a gene: 4. CDR3 amino acids: CAAGTGDYEQYF. In nucleotides, the CDR3 is TGTGCCGCCGGGACAGGGGACTACGAGCAGTACTTC.

This clone occurred a few times. The final CDR3 position lacks the conserved phenylalanine or tryptophan, pointing to a likely read error. The J gene is TRBJ1-1, the V gene TRBV28; D is ambiguous. Germline assignment: CDR1 MDHEN and CDR2 SYDVKM. The length of the CDR3 is 11 residues. Here the CDR3 DNA reads TGTGCTAGCAGTTTTCTTCAAGAAGCTTTCTCT. It codes for CASSFLQEAFS.

This CDR3 reads CASSLKGMGTEAFF. Here the CDR3 DNA reads TGCGCCAGCAGCCTCAAGGGGATGGGAACTGAAGCTTTCTTT. The chain employs TRBV5-1 and TRBJ1-1; maybe TRBD1 (5 bases). Germline CDR1 is SGHRS and CDR2 is YFSETQ. Deletions cut 4 bases from V and 5 bases from J, with 15 bases between. CDR3 length: 14 amino acids.

This clone was observed a handful of times. A much larger clone sits a single nucleotide away, making a read error possible. The chain links TRBV7-2 to TRBJ2-2; unclear D gene. This CDR3 comprises 13 residues. From germline, CDR1 is SGHTA and CDR2 FQGNSA. V lost 7 bases and J lost 4, with 10 bases in between. CDR3 loop: CASTPDCTGELFF. In DNA form, the CDR3 reads TGTGCCAGCACCCCTGATTGCACCGGGGAGCTGTTTTTT.

V and J are TRBV28 and TRBJ2-7; possible D gene TRBD2, 6 bases. V lost 5 bases to trimming and J lost 0 bases, with 14 bases between them. The germline V gene encodes CDR1 MDHEN and CDR2 SYDVKM. This CDR3 is built from 15 residues. DNA of the CDR3: TGTGCCAGCAGTGCCCCGAGCGGGTTCTCCTACGAGCAGTACTTC. The encoded protein is CASSAPSGFSYEQYF.

The sample holds many counts of this clone. The chain's CDR3 is CASSSNPRGDEQFF. In nucleotides, the CDR3 is TGTGCCAGCAGCTCAAACCCCCGAGGGGATGAGCAGTTCTTC. This sequence joins TRBV7-8 and TRBJ2-1; the D call may be TRBD1 or TRBD2 (5 bases each). The CDR3 is 14 residues long. V gave up 4 bases and J gave up 8 bases, with 15 bases separating them. Germline CDR1 SGHVS, CDR2 FQNEAQ. The variable domain in full, completed from reference TRBV7-8 and TRBJ2-1, reads GAGVSQSPRYKVAKRGQDVALRCDPISGHVSLFWYQQALGQGPEFLTYFQNEAQLDKSGLPSDRFFAERPEGSVSTLKIQRTQQEDSAVYLCASSSNPRGDEQFFGPGTRLTVL.

This clone has more than one count but fewer than ten. The gene calls are TRBV6-6 and TRBJ2-7, with D possibly being TRBD2 (7 bases). Trimming cost V 0 bases and J 7 bases, with 19 bases left between them. This CDR3 is built from 16 residues. In germline, CDR1 is MNHNY, CDR2 SVGAGI (reference sequence). This CDR3 is CASSYSRGAGYLEQYF. As DNA, the CDR3 is TGTGCCAGCAGTTACTCCCGGGGGGCAGGCTACCTAGAGCAGTACTTC.

DNA of the CDR3: TGCGCCAGCAGCCAAGAAGCAGGGGGCAATGCTGGGGCCAACGTCCTGACTTTC. Translation gives CASSQEAGGNAGANVLTF. The chain uses TRBV4-1 and TRBJ2-6; TRBD1 matches at 8 bases. This CDR3 comprises 18 residues. CDR1 is MGHRA and CDR2 is YSYEKL in the germline V gene. V shed 0 bases and J 2 bases; nucleotides not matched to a gene: 6.

The chain is built from TRBV19 and TRBJ1-1, with D possibly matching TRBD1 (5 bases). V lost 6 bases, J lost 0 bases, and 8 bases lay in between. The CDR3 has 13 residues. Germline CDR1 and CDR2: LNHDA and SQIVND (reference sequence). Here the CDR3 DNA reads TGTGCCAGTAGAGGACACCTGAACACTGAAGCTTTCTTT. Translating it yields CASRGHLNTEAFF.

CDR3 sequence reads: CASSLGMGQRAPGELFF. The CDR3 DNA sequence: TGTGCCAGCAGCTTAGGGATGGGACAGCGAGCCCCCGGGGAGCTGTTTTTT. The chain is built from TRBV11-2 and TRBJ2-2; 7 nucleotides line up with TRBD1. CDR1 is SGHAT, CDR2 FQNNGV, per germline. Trimming removed 1 base from V and 6 bases from J; junction bases left unmatched: 11. The length of the CDR3 is 17 residues.

The chain combines TRBV5-1 with TRBJ2-5; a possible D gene is TRBD2 (5 bases). Germline CDR1 SGHRS, CDR2 YFSETQ. The CDR3 length is 11 residues. V was cut by 3 bases and J by 5 bases, with 5 bases left in between. As DNA, the CDR3 is TGCGCCAGCAGCTGGGAGGAGACCCAGTACTTC. Translating gives CASSWEETQYF.

The chain joins TRBV6-1 to TRBJ1-1; D is unresolved. Trimming shortened V by 5 bases and J by 1 base, and 8 bases separated the two germline ends. The CDR3 loop spans 13 amino acids. Germline V CDR1 and CDR2: MNHNS, SASEGT. In nucleotides, the CDR3 is TGTGCCAGCAGTTTAAGGGAGAACACTGAAGCTTTCTTT. It is translated as CASSLRENTEAFF.

Relative to its sample, this clone is medium-sized (0.01 to 0.1%). This chain uses TRBV7-8 with TRBJ2-7; 7 nucleotides align to TRBD2. The J segment lost 0 bases and the V segment lost 2 bases, leaving 7 bases of the junction unmatched. This CDR3 region has 16 residues. Looked up from germline, CDR1 is SGHVS and CDR2 is FQNEAQ. In DNA form, the CDR3 reads TGTGCCAGCAGCTTATTGAGCGGGGCGAGCTCCTACGAGCAGTACTTC. Protein product: CASSLLSGASSYEQYF.

This clone has only a few counts. The V gene is TRBV10-1, the J gene TRBJ2-5, with 11 bases that match TRBD2. From germline, CDR1 is WNHNN and CDR2 SYGVQD (reference sequence). The CDR3 totals 17 residues. V lost 0 bases and J lost 1; bases outside the gene matches: 4. The CDR3 sequence: CASSESGLAGGQETQYF. Here the CDR3 DNA reads TGCGCCAGCAGTGAGTCGGGGCTAGCGGGAGGCCAAGAGACCCAGTACTTC.

The J gene is TRBJ2-2, the V gene TRBV25-1; D is uncertain. V was trimmed by 3 bases and J by 5 bases, leaving 16 bases between them. CDR3 length equals 16 residues. Germline V gene sequence: CDR1 MGHDK, CDR2 SYGVNS. CDR3: CASSDKIGGWTGELFF. The CDR3 coding sequence is TGTGCCAGCAGTGATAAGATCGGCGGTTGGACCGGGGAGCTGTTTTTT. The whole variable domain, filled in from reference TRBV25-1 and TRBJ2-2, reads EADIYQTPRYLVIGTGKKITLECSQTMGHDKMYWYQQDPGMELHLIHYSYGVNSTEKGDLSSESTVSRIRTEHFPLTLESARPSHTSQYLCASSDKIGGWTGELFFGEGSRLTVL.